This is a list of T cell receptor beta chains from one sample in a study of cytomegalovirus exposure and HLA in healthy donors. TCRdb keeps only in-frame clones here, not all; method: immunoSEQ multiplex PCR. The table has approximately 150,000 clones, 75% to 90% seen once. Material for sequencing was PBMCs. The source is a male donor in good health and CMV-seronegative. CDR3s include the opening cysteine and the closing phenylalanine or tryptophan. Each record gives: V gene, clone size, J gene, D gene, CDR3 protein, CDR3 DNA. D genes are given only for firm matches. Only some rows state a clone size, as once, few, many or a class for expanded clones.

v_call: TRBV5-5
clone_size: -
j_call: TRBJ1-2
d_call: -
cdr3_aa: CASSRGTDANYGYTF
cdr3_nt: TGTGCCAGCAGCCGGGGGACGGACGCAAACTATGGCTACACCTTC

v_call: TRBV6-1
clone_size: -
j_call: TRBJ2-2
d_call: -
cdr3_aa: CASSEQGHNTGELFF
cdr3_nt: TGTGCCAGCAGTGAACAGGGACACAACACCGGGGAGCTGTTTTTT

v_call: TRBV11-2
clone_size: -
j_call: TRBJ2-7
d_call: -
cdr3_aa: CASSQQGTNEQYF
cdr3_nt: TGTGCCAGCAGCCAGCAGGGAACTAACGAGCAGTACTTC

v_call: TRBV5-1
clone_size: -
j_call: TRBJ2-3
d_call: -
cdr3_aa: CASSITRAGSTDTQYF
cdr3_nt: TGCGCCAGCAGCATAACCAGGGCAGGGAGCACAGATACGCAGTATTTT

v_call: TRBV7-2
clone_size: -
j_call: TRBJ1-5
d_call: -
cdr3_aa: CASSLNPGQLGQPQHF
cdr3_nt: TGTGCCAGCAGCTTAAACCCGGGACAACTTGGCCAGCCCCAGCATTTT

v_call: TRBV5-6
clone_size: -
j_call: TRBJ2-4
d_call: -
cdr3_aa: CASSSSGGDKNIQYF
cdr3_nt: TGTGCCAGCAGCTCCAGTGGAGGGGACAAAAACATTCAGTACTTC

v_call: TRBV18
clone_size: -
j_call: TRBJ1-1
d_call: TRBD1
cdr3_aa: CASSPWDRAHTEAFF
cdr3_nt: TGTGCCAGCTCACCCTGGGACAGGGCACACACTGAAGCTTTCTTT

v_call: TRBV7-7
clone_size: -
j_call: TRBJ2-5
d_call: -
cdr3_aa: CASSLGKEGQETQYF
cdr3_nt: TGTGCTAGCAGCTTAGGGAAGGAGGGCCAAGAGACCCAGTACTTC

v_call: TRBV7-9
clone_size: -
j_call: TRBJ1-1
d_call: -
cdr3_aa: CASTPSSGQSNTEAFF
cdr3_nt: TGTGCCAGCACCCCCTCCTCTGGACAGTCGAACACTGAAGCTTTCTTT

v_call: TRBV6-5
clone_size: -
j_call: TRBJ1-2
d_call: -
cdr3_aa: CASKDTTRRTGPYTF
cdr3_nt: TGCGCCAGCAAAGACACCACACGTCGCACAGGGCCCTACACCTTC

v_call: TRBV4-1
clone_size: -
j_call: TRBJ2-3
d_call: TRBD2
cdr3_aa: CASSQEGLAGGPWVTDTQYF
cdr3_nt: TGCGCCAGCAGCCAGGAGGGGCTAGCGGGGGGTCCTTGGGTAACAGATACGCAGTATTTT

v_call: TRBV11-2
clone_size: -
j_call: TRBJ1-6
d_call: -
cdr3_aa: CASSPFLHSPLHF
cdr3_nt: TGTGCCAGCAGCCCTTTCCTACATTCACCCCTCCACTTT

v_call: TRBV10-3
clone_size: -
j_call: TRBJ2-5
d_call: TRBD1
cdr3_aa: CATGGYPGQGMSETQYF
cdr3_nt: TGTGCCACCGGGGGATACCCGGGACAGGGAATGTCAGAGACCCAGTACTTC

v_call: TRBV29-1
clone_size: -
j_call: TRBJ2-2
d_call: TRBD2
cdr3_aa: CSVAPGGNTGELFF
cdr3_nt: TGCAGCGTGGCTCCGGGAGGGAACACCGGGGAGCTGTTTTTT

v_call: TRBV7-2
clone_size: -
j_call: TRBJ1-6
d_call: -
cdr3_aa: CASSSLGVRENSPLHF
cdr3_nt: TGTGCCAGCAGCTCCCTAGGGGTGCGCGAGAATTCACCCCTCCACTTT

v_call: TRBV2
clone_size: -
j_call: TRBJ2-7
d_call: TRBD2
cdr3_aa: CASSEGWTSGYSYEQYF
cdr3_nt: TGTGCCAGCAGTGAAGGGTGGACTAGCGGTTACTCCTACGAGCAGTACTTC

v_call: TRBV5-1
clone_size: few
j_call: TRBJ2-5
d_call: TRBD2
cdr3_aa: CASSLEVTSAGTQYF
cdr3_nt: TGCGCCAGCAGCTTGGAGGTGACTAGCGCGGGAACCCAGTACTTC

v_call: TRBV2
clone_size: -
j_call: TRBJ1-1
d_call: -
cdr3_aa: CASSPLRQYVEAFF
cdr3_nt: TGTGCCAGCAGTCCCCTTAGACAATACGTCGAAGCTTTCTTT

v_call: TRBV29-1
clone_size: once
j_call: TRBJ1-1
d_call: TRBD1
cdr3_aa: CSVDPQGQGYTEAFF
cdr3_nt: TGCAGCGTTGACCCCCAGGGACAGGGGTACACTGAAGCTTTCTTT

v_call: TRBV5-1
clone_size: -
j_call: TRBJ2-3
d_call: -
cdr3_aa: CASSLEGGPITQYF
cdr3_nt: TGCGCCAGCAGCTTGGAAGGGGGACCGATTACGCAGTATTTT

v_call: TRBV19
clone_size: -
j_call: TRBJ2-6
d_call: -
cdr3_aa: CASTQGGANVLTF
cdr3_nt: TGTGCCAGTACGCAGGGTGGGGCCAACGTCCTGACTTTC

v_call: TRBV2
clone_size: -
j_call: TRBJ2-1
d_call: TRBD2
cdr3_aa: CASSWTRDNEQFF
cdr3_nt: TGTGCCAGCAGTTGGACTAGAGACAATGAGCAGTTCTTC

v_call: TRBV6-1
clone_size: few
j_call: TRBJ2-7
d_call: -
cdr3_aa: CASRAGQRNSYEQYF
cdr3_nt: TGTGCCAGCAGAGCGGGCCAAAGAAACTCCTACGAGCAGTACTTC

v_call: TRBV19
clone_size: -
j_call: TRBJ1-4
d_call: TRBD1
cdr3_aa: CASRPGQRNEKLFF
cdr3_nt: TGTGCCAGTAGACCGGGACAGCGAAATGAAAAACTGTTTTTT

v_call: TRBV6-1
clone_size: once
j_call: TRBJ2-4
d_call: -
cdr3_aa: CASSEARELAKNIQYF
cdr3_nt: TGTGCCAGCAGTGAAGCGCGGGAACTAGCCAAAAACATTCAGTACTTC

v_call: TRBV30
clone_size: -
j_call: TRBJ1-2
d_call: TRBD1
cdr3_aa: CAWSRQGNYGYTF
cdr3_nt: TGTGCCTGGAGTCGACAGGGAAACTATGGCTACACCTTC

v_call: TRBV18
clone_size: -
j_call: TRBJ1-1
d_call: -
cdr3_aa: CASSPPHPVPGTEAFF
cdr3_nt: TGTGCCAGCTCCCCCCCTCACCCAGTTCCAGGCACTGAAGCTTTCTTT

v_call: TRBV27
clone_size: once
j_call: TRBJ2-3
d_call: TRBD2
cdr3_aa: CASSFDSGTSGGARSDTQYF
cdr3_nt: TGTGCCAGCAGTTTTGACTCCGGGACTAGCGGGGGGGCCCGATCAGATACGCAGTATTTT

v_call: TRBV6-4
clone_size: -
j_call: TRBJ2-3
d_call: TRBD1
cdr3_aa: CASSMDRVTVQYF
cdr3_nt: TGTGCCAGCAGTATGGACAGGGTGACAGTGCAGTATTTT

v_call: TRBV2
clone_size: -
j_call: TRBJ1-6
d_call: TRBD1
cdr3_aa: CASRLQGVGSPLHF
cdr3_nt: TGTGCCAGCAGACTACAGGGGGTTGGTTCACCCCTCCACTTT

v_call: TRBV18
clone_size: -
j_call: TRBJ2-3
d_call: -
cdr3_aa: CASSPVQGRQDTQYF
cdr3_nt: TGTGCCAGCTCACCGGTGCAGGGTAGGCAAGATACGCAGTATTTT

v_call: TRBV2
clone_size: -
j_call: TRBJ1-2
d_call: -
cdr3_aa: CASSEYGGEGYTF
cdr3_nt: TGTGCCAGCAGTGAATACGGGGGTGAGGGCTACACCTTC

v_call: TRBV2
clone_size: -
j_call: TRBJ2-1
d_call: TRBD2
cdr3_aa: CASSETSGAYNEQFF
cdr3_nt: TGTGCCAGCAGTGAAACTAGCGGGGCGTACAATGAGCAGTTCTTC

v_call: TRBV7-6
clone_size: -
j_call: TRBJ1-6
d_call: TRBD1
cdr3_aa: CASSRQGANSPLHF
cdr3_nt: TGTGCCAGCAGCCGACAGGGGGCGAATTCACCCCTCCACTTT

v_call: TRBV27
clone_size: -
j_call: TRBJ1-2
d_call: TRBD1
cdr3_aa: CASSLRVTGGSNYGYTF
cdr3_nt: TGTGCCAGCAGTTTAAGGGTCACAGGGGGCTCTAACTATGGCTACACCTTC

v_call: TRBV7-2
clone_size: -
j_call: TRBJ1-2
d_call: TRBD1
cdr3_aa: CASRGQPSGGYTF
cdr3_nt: TGTGCCAGCAGGGGACAGCCGTCCGGCGGCTACACCTTC

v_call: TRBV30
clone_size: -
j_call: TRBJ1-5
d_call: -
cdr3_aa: CAWSVGAGVRQPQHF
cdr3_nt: TGTGCCTGGAGTGTAGGGGCAGGGGTCAGGCAGCCCCAGCATTTT

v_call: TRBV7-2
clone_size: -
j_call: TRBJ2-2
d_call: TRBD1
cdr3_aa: CASSRTARGLSGELFF
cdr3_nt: TGTGCCAGCAGCCGTACGGCCAGGGGGCTTTCCGGGGAGCTGTTTTTT

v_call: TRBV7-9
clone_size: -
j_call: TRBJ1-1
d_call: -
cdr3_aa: CASSVAVNTEAFF
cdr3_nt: TGTGCCAGCAGCGTGGCGGTGAACACTGAAGCTTTCTTT

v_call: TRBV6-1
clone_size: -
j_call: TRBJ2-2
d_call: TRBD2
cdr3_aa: CASSEFFGGATGELFF
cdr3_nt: TGTGCCAGCAGTGAATTCTTCGGGGGGGCCACCGGGGAGCTGTTTTTT

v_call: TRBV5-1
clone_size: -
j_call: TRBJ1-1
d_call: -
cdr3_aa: CASSLAVGGMAFF
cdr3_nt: TGCGCCAGCAGCTTGGCAGTGGGGGGGATGGCTTTCTTT

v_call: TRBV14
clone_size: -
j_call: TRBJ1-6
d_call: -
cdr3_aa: CASSRGGTGSPLHF
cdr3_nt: TGTGCCAGCAGCCGAGGGGGTACCGGTTCACCCCTCCACTTT

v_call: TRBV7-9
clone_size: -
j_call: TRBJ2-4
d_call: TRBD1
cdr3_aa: CASSITGGRLDIQYF
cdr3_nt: TGTGCCAGCAGCATCACAGGGGGCCGGTTAGACATTCAGTACTTC

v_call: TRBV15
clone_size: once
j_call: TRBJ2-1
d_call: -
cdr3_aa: CATSRGGTGNNEQFF
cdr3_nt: TGTGCCACCAGCAGAGGTGGGACTGGGAACAATGAGCAGTTCTTC

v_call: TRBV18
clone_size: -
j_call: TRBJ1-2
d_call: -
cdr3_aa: CASSGGQGPGRDGYTF
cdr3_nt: TGTGCCAGCTCAGGGGGACAAGGCCCGGGACGGGATGGCTACACCTTC

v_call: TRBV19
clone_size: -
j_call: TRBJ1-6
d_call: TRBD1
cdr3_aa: CASSTRDRSSYNSPLHF
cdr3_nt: TGTGCCAGTAGTACCAGGGACAGGAGCTCCTATAATTCACCCCTCCACTTT